This T cell receptor (beta chain) was documented in a study of molecular identifiers for immune sequencing clone quantification. The table lists this clonotype with many counts. TCRdb recomputed calls from the PCR reads with MiXCR, one row per CDR3 protein. The data show over 600,000 distinct CDR3 sequences, about 20% seen once. Germline assignment: CDR1 LNHDA and CDR2 SQIVND (reference sequence). Trimming shortened V by 10 bases and J by 6 bases, and 9 bases separated the two germline ends. The CDR3 spans 11 residues. This receptor was identified in a human donor in good health. Some libraries in this study had Jurkat cell RNA spiked in. The gene calls are TRBV19 and TRBJ2-2; the D is unclear. Material for sequencing was naive CD8+ T cells from blood, with Jurkat cell RNA spiked in. Subset indicated: FACS-sorted CD8+CD4-CCR7+CD45RA+ naive T cells. CDR3 protein: CATTGSGELFF. The DNA of the CDR3 is TGTGCCACCACCGGGTCCGGGGAGCTGTTTTTT.